This TCR beta chain was retrieved from a study of post-analysis software for immune sequencing data. The study's findings and limits: Significantly decreased normalized Chao1 diversity was recorded for multiple sclerosis patients relative to controls. A few TRBV segments appeared more often in patients than in controls, and TRBV5-6, TRBV5-1 and TRBV20-1 were among these.

The authors incorporated unique molecular identifiers into the TCR beta cDNA libraries. cDNA molecules numbering 400,000 to 550,000 came from roughly 1.1 to 9.2 million T cells. TCRdb reprocessed the PCR reads via MiXCR and lists one record per CDR3 protein. Of hundreds of thousands of distinct CDR3 sequences listed, around 27% are singletons. This clonotype has a handful of counts. Its antigen is as yet unknown. This CDR3 spans 17 amino acids. V was shortened by 2 bases and J by 2 bases, with 17 bases between the two germline ends. Germline loops: CDR1 SGHTA, CDR2 FQGNSA. Material: blood. The J gene is TRBJ2-3, the V gene TRBV7-2; TRBD1 might be the D (6 bases). The sequence was obtained from a girl aged 10 to 17 with multiple sclerosis. In nucleotides, the CDR3 is TGTGCCAGCAGCTTATCGCCGGGCCAGGGGCCCACAGATACGCAGTATTTT. Residues: CASSLSPGQGPTDTQYF.